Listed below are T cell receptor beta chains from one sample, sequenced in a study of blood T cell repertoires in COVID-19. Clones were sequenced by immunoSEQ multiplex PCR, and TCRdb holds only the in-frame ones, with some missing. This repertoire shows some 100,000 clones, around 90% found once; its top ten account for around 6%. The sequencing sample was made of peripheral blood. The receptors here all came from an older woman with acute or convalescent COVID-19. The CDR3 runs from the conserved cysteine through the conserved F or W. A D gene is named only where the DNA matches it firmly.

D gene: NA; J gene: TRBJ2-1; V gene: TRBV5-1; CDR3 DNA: TGCGCCAGCAGCTTGGACAGGGCCGGCGATGAGCAGTTCTTC; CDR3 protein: CASSLDRAGDEQFF
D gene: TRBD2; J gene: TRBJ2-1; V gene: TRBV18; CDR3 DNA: TGTGCCAGCTCTAGAGAAGTTAGCGGGAGGAGAAGCTCCTACAATGAGCAGTTCTTC; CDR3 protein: CASSREVSGRRSSYNEQFF
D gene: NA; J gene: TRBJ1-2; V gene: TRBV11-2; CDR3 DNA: TGTGCCAGCAGCTTAGAATCAGGGATCAACTATGGCTACACCTTC; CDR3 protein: CASSLESGINYGYTF
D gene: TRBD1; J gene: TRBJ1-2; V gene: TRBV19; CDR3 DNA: TGTGCCAGTAAGGTGGCAGGGGGCTTCGACAACTATGGCTACACCTTC; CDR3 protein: CASKVAGGFDNYGYTF
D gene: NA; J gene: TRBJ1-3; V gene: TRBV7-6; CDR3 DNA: TGTGCCAGCAGCTTAGCGGTGGCAGGGACTGGAAACACCATATATTTT; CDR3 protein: CASSLAVAGTGNTIYF
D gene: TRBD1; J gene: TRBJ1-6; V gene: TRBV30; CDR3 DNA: TGTGCCTGGAACGGACAGGGACCGAATTCACCCCTCCACTTT; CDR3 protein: CAWNGQGPNSPLHF
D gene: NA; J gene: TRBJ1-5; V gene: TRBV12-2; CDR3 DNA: TGTGCAAGTCGCTTAGCGATACGGAGCCCGACCCAGCATTTT; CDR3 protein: CASRLAIRSPTQHF
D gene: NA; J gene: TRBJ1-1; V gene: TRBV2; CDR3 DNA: TGTGCCAGCAGTGTAGAGAGGGAAACTGAAGCTTTCTTT; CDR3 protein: CASSVERETEAFF
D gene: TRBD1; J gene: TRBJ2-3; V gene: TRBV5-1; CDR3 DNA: TGCGCCAGCAGCGGGGGACAGGGGGGCTTCACAGATACGCAGTATTTT; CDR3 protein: CASSGGQGGFTDTQYF
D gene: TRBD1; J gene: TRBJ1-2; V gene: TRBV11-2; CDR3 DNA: TGTGCCAGCAGCGTACAGGGGATATATGGCTACACCTTC; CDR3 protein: CASSVQGIYGYTF
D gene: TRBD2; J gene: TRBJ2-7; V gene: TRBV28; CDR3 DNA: TGTGCCAGCAGTTTAGCTAGCGGGAGAGGCGAGCAGTACTTC; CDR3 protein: CASSLASGRGEQYF
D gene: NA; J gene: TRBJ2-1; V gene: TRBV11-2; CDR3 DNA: TGTGCCAGCAGCTTTAAGGTTACAGATCTGAGTGAGCAGTTCTTC; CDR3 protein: CASSFKVTDLSEQFF